Below, 13 T cell receptor beta chains from the same sample are listed, as sequenced in a study of graft-versus-host responses after intestinal transplantation. Profiled with immunoSEQ multiplex PCR; TCRdb holds only in-frame clones, not every one. The table records around 30,000 clones, approximately 90% of them present only once. The sample consisted of PBMCs, taken nearly 470 days after intestinal transplantation. The origin of the receptors is a human patient who received an intestinal transplant, so some T cells may come from the graft donor.

The J gene is TRBJ1-4, the V gene TRBV5-6, with D maybe TRBD1 (6 bases). CDR3 length equals 16 residues. In germline, CDR1 is SGHDT, CDR2 YYEEEE. The ends were cut back, 3 bases at V and 3 bases at J, with 15 bases in the middle. As DNA, the CDR3 is TGTGCCAGCAGCTCAACAGGGTTCGCGGCTAATGAAAAACTGTTTTTT. This codes for CASSSTGFAANEKLFF.

The V and J genes are TRBV4-1 and TRBJ2-1, with TRBD2 matching over 11 bases. The CDR3 length is 17 residues. Germline CDR1 reads MGHRA; CDR2 reads YSYEKL. J lost 7 bases, V lost 4 bases, and 12 bases had no gene match. CDR3 DNA: TGCGCCAGCAGCCTGCCCACTAGCGGGAGACCCAAGAATGAGCAGTTCTTC. Protein sequence: CASSLPTSGRPKNEQFF.

The chain has TRBV7-3 and TRBJ2-3; D is unresolved. The CDR3 is made up of 15 amino acids. Germline V gives CDR1 SGHTA, CDR2 FQGTGA. The V end lost 4 bases, the J end lost 2 bases, and 13 bases lay between the germline ends. The CDR3 is CASSSVGGYTDTQYF. CDR3 sequence (DNA): TGTGCCAGCAGCTCAGTCGGCGGTTACACAGATACGCAGTATTTT.

This clone was seen a handful of times. The CDR3 here is CASSLSPIAGGNTGELFF. CDR3 DNA sequence: TGTGCCAGCAGCTTGAGCCCAATAGCGGGAGGGAACACCGGGGAGCTGTTTTTT. This chain uses TRBV5-7 with TRBJ2-2; 10 bases are shared with TRBD2. TRBV5-7 is known as an ORF, though its function is uncertain. J lost 1 base, V lost 1 base, and 7 bases had no gene match. The CDR3 consists of 18 residues.

The chain carries TRBV18 and TRBJ1-6; 7 nucleotides agree with TRBD1. J gave up 5 bases and V 2 bases, and 6 bases lay outside the gene matches. This CDR3 region has 16 residues. Germline CDR1 KGHSH, CDR2 LQKENI. The CDR3 bases are TGTGCCAGCTCACCATACTCCGGGACAGATAATTCACCCCTCCACTTT. This translates into CASSPYSGTDNSPLHF.

The rearrangement joins TRBV30 to TRBJ2-7; D gene ambiguous. Trimming took off 0 bases at V and 3 bases at J, with 6 bases between the two ends. Germline V gene data show CDR1 as GTSNPN and CDR2 as SVGIG (reference sequence). The CDR3 length is 12 residues. CDR3 nucleotide sequence: TGTGCCTGGAGTGTTTGGAGCTACGAGCAGTACTTC. Translated: CAWSVWSYEQYF. The full variable domain, with the rest looked up from reference TRBV30 and TRBJ2-7, is SQTIHQWPATLVQPVGSPLSLECTVEGTSNPNLYWYRQAAGRGLQLLFYSVGIGQISSEVPQNLSASRPQDRQFILSSKKLLLSDSGFYLCAWSVWSYEQYFGPGTRLTVT.

The chain joins TRBV6-5 to TRBJ1-2; no definite D call. V lost 2 bases and J lost 1, with 8 bases in between. CDR3 length: 14 amino acids. Looked up from germline, CDR1 is MNHEY and CDR2 is SVGAGI. The CDR3 spells CASSYDRNNYGYTF. CDR3 nucleotides: TGTGCCAGCAGTTACGACCGCAATAACTATGGCTACACCTTC.

The chain is built from TRBV5-4 and TRBJ2-7; D is possibly TRBD1 or TRBD2 (5 bases each). CDR1 is SGHNT, CDR2 YYREEE, per germline (reference sequence). Deletions cut 6 bases from V and 4 bases from J, with 17 bases between. The CDR3 loop spans 14 amino acids. CDR3 protein: CASTNGTLLYEQYF. The CDR3 bases are TGTGCCAGCACCAATGGGACCCTACTTTACGAGCAGTACTTC.

The chain has TRBV2 and TRBJ2-5, with D unresolved. The J call may be in error: the DNA end matches TRBJ2-7 better. The CDR3 runs to 11 residues. Per the germline V gene, CDR1 is SNHLY and CDR2 is FYNNEI. Here the CDR3 DNA reads TGTGCCAGCCTGGATGCTACCGAGCAGTACTTC. This codes for CASLDATEQYF.

This chain connects TRBV7-9 to TRBJ1-4; possible D gene TRBD1, 5 bases. In germline, CDR1 is SEHNR, CDR2 FQNEAQ (reference sequence). The CDR3 sequence is 15 residues long. Trimming removed 5 bases at V and 8 bases at J, with 18 bases between. As DNA, the CDR3 is TGTGCCAGCAGCCCGAGGGACCCGCCGGGGGAAAAACTGTTTTTT. Translated: CASSPRDPPGEKLFF.

In this sample, this clone turned up once. The chain has TRBV5-4 and TRBJ2-7; 13 bases map to TRBD2. This CDR3 is 16 amino acids long. V lost 1 base to trimming and J lost 3 bases; unmatched junction nucleotides: 4. Germline CDR1 and CDR2: SGHNT and YYREEE (reference sequence). The CDR3 DNA reads TGTGCCAGCAGCTTGTTTGGGACTAGCGGGAACTACGAGCAGTACTTC. Its translation is CASSLFGTSGNYEQYF.

This chain joins TRBV12-2 and TRBJ2-1. TRBV12-2 is reported as a pseudogene. The CDR3 totals 14 residues. Here the CDR3 reads CASRFVRPYNEQFF. In nucleotides, the CDR3 is TGTGCAAGTCGCTTTGTCCGGCCCTACAATGAGCAGTTCTTC.

This clone showed up just a few times. This rearrangement joins TRBV5-1 to TRBJ2-1, with no clear D. The CDR3 has 14 amino acids. Germline-derived CDR1 and CDR2 are SGHRS and YFSETQ. Between the trimmed V and J ends, which lost 0 bases and 4 bases, there was a span of 8 bases. CDR3 protein: CASSLGDLYNEQFF. The CDR3 DNA reads TGCGCCAGCAGCTTGGGTGACTTATACAATGAGCAGTTCTTC.